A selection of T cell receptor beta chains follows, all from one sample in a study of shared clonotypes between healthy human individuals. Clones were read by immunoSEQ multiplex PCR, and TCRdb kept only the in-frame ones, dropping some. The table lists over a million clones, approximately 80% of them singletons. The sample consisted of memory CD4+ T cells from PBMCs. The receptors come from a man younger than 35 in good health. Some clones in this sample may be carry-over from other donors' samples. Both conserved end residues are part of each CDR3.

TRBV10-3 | CAVGGAGGQNAFF
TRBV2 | CASQRERVGGLQFF
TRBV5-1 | CASVEWGTGANVLTF
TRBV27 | CASSLSGLRGMNTEAFF
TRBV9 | CASSPRSSGANVLTF
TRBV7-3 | CASSVSRGFYNEQFF
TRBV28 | CASSRATNEKLFF
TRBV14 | CASSQGARGSTGELFF
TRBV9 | CASSVARDSYNEQFF
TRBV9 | CASRDYTDTQYF
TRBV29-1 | CSVEGSSSGNEQFF
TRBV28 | CASAVDLALITDYGYTF
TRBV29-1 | CSVGRDRVFSNSPLHF
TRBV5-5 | CASSWGSDQPQHF
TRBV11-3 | CASSLMGNTGELFF
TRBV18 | CASSPKIENEQFF
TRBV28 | CASSLTNRGEAFF
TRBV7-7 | CASSLGLGDEQFF
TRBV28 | CASSLLSPPTRKLFF
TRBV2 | CASRFGAASTDTQYF
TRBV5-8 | CASSLKGSGKLFF
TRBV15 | CATSRDRTGWQKLFF
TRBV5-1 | CASSQQAGPGEQFF
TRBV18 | CASSPLAIRGNYGYTF
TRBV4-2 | CASSLASGYTF
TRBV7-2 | CASRRGPGLAGTGELFF
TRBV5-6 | CASSLADEAYHQPQHF
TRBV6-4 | CASRTGRGLAYNEQFF
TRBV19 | CATAGSSYEQYF
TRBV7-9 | CASSQRAGGPSGEQYF
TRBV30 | CAWRAGPYNEQFF
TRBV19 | CASNSFTGQGTSNYGYTF
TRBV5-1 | CASSWEGHEQFF
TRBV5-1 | CASSLRQLQETQYF
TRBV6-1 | CASCPAYTGELFF